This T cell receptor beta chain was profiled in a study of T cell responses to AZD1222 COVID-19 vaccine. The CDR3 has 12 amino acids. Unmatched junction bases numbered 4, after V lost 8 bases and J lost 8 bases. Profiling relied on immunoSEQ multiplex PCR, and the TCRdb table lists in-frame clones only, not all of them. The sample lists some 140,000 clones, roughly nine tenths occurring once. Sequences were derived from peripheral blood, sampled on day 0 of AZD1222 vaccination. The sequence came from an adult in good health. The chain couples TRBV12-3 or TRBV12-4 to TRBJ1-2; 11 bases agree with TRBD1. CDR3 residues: CASGTGGKGYTF. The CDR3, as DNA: TGTGCCAGCGGGACAGGGGGTAAAGGCTACACCTTC.